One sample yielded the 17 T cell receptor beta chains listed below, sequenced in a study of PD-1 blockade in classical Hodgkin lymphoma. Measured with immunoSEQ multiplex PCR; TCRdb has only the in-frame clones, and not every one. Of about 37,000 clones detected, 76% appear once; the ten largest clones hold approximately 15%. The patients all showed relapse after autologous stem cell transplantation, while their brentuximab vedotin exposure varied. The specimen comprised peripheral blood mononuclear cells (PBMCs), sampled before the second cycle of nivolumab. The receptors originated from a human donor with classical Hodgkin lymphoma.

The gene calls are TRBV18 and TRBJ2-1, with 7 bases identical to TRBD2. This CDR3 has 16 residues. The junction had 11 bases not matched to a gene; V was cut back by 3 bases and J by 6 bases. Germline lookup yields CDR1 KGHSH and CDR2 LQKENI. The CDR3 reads CASSPGLWGGLNEQFF. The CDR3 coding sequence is TGTGCCAGCTCACCTGGTCTCTGGGGGGGACTCAATGAGCAGTTCTTC. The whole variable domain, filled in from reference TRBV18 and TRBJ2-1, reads NAGVMQNPRHLVRRRGQEARLRCSPMKGHSHVYWYRQLPEEGLKFMVYLQKENIIDESGMPKERFSAEFPKEGPSILRIQQVVRGDSAAYFCASSPGLWGGLNEQFFGPGTRLTVL.

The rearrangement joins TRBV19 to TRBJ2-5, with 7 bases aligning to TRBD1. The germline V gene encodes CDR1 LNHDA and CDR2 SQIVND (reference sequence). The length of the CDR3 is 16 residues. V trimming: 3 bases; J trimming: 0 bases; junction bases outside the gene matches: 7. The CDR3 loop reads CASSMRQGGYQETQYF. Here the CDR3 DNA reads TGTGCCAGTAGTATGAGACAGGGTGGTTACCAAGAGACCCAGTACTTC.

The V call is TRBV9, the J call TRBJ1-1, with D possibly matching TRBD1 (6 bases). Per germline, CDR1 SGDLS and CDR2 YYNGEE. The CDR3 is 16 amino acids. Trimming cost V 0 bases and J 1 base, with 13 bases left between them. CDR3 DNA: TGTGCCAGCAGCGTAGGAGGGGGGGCTACGAACACTGAAGCTTTCTTT. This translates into CASSVGGGATNTEAFF.

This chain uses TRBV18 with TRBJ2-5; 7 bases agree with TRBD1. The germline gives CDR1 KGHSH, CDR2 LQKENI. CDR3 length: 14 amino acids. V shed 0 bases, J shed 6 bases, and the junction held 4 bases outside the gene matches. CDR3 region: CASSPPEGAKTQYF. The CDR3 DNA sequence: TGTGCCAGCTCACCACCAGAGGGGGCAAAGACCCAGTACTTC. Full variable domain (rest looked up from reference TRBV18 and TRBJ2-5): NAGVMQNPRHLVRRRGQEARLRCSPMKGHSHVYWYRQLPEEGLKFMVYLQKENIIDESGMPKERFSAEFPKEGPSILRIQQVVRGDSAAYFCASSPPEGAKTQYFGPGTRLLVL.

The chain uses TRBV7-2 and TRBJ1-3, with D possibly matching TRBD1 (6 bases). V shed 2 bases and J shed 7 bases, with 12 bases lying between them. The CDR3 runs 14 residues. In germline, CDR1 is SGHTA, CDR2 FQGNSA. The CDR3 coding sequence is TGTGCCAGCAGCTTATATGGGACACCTAACACCATATATTTT. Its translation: CASSLYGTPNTIYF.

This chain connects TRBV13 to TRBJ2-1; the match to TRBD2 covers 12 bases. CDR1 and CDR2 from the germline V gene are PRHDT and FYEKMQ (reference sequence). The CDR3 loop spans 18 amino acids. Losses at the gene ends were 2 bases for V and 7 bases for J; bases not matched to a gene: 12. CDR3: CASSLPLASGGAGNEQFF. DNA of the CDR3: TGTGCCAGCAGCTTACCCCTCGCTAGCGGGGGGGCTGGGAATGAGCAGTTCTTC.

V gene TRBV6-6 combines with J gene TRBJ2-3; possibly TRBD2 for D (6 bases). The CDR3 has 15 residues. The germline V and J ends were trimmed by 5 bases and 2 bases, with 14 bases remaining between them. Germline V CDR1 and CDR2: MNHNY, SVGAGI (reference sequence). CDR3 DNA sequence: TGTGCCAGCAGTACCGGAGCGGGCCTCACAGATACGCAGTATTTT. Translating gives CASSTGAGLTDTQYF.

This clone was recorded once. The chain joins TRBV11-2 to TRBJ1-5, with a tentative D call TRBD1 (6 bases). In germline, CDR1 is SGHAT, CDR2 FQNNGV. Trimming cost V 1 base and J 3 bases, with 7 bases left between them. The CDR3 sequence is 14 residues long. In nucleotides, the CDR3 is TGTGCCAGCAGCTTAGCAGGGGTCAATCAGCCCCAGCATTTT. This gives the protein CASSLAGVNQPQHF.

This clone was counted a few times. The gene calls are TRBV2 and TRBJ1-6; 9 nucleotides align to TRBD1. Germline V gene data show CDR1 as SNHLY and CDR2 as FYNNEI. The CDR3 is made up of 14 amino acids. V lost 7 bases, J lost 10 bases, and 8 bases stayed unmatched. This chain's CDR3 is CASMTTGGRSPLHF. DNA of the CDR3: TGTGCCAGCATGACAACAGGGGGCAGGTCACCCCTCCACTTT.

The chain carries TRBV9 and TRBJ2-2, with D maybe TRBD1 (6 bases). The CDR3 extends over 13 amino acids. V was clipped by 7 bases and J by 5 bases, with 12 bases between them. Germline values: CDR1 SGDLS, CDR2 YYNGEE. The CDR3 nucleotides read TGTGCCAGCCTTAGGGGGAATACCGGGGAGCTGTTTTTT. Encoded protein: CASLRGNTGELFF.

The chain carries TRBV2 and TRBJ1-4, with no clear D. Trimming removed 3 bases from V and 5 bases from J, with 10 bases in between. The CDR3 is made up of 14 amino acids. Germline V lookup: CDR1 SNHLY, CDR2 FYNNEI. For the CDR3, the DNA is TGTGCCAGCAGTGAGGGCAGCCCCAATGAAAAACTGTTTTTT. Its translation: CASSEGSPNEKLFF.

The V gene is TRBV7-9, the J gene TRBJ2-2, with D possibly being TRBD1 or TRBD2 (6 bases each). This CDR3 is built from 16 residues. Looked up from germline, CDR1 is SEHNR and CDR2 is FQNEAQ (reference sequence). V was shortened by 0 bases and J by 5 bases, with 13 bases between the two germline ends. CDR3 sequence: CASSLASTRGTGELFF. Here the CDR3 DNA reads TGTGCCAGCAGCTTAGCGTCGACTAGGGGGACCGGGGAGCTGTTTTTT.

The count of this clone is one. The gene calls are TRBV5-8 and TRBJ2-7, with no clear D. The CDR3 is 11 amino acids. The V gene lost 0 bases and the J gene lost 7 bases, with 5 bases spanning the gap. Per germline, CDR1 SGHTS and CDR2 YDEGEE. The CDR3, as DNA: TGTGCCAGCAGCTTGGTAGATGAGCAGTACTTC. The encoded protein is CASSLVDEQYF.

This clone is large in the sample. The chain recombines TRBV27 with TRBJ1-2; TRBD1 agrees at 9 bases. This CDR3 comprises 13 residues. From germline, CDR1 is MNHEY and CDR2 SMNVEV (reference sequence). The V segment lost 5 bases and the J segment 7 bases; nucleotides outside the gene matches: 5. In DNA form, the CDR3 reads TGTGCCAGCAGTCTCACAGGGGGCGGTGGCTACACCTTC. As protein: CASSLTGGGGYTF.

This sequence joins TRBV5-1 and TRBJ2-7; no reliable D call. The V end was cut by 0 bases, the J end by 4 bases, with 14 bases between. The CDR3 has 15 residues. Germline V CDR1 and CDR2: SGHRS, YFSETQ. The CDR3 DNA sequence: TGCGCCAGCAGCTTGGCTAGGGTCCCGTGGTACGAGCAGTACTTC. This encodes CASSLARVPWYEQYF.

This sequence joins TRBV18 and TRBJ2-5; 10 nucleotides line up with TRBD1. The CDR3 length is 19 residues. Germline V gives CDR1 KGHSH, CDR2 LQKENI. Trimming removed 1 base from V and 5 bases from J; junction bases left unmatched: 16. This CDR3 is CASSPLNQADRGQRETQYF. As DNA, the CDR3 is TGTGCCAGCTCACCACTCAATCAGGCCGACAGGGGGCAACGCGAGACCCAGTACTTC. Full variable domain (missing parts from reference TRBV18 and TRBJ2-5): NAGVMQNPRHLVRRRGQEARLRCSPMKGHSHVYWYRQLPEEGLKFMVYLQKENIIDESGMPKERFSAEFPKEGPSILRIQQVVRGDSAAYFCASSPLNQADRGQRETQYFGPGTRLLVL.

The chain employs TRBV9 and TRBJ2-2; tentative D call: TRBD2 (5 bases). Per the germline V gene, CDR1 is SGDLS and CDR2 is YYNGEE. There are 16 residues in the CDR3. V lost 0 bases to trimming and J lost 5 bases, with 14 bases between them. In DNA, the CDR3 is TGTGCCAGCAGCGTAGAGAGGGTTACCTGGACCGGGGAGCTGTTTTTT. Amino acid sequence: CASSVERVTWTGELFF.